These T cell receptor beta chains were read from a single sample in a study of Ad26.COV2.S vaccination and SARS-CoV-2 variants. Produced via immunoSEQ multiplex PCR; TCRdb's table is partial and in-frame only. This sample yields about 410,000 clones, of which around nine tenths are seen a single time; roughly 3.5% belongs to the top ten. This specimen consisted of peripheral blood, obtained in a trial of Ad26.COV2.S vaccine versus placebo. Source of these receptors: a person aged 18-60 years who received the Ad26.COV2.S COVID-19 vaccine or a placebo. Both conserved end residues are part of each CDR3. The order of the fields is J gene, V gene, CDR3 protein.

j_call: TRBJ1-1; v_call: TRBV3-1/TRBV3-2; cdr3_aa: CASSLVITGAEAFF
j_call: TRBJ1-3; v_call: TRBV7-6; cdr3_aa: CASSLSLLGGNTIYF
j_call: TRBJ1-4; v_call: TRBV19; cdr3_aa: CASSRSEKLFF
j_call: TRBJ1-5; v_call: TRBV4-3; cdr3_aa: CASSPPPGNQPQHF
j_call: TRBJ1-1; v_call: TRBV4-3; cdr3_aa: CASSQDLKGMNTEAFF
j_call: TRBJ2-1; v_call: TRBV5-6; cdr3_aa: CASSSTLNSYNEQFF
j_call: TRBJ1-6; v_call: TRBV6-9; cdr3_aa: CASGRGGRNSPLHF
j_call: TRBJ1-2; v_call: TRBV19; cdr3_aa: CASSIALARDYGYTF
j_call: TRBJ2-1; v_call: TRBV19; cdr3_aa: CASNSDRRGANEQFF
j_call: TRBJ1-2; v_call: TRBV27; cdr3_aa: CASSSRETGNYGYTF
j_call: TRBJ1-1; v_call: TRBV4-1; cdr3_aa: CASSQDQGPHTEAFF
j_call: TRBJ2-5; v_call: TRBV12-3/TRBV12-4; cdr3_aa: CASSYRTGETQYF
j_call: TRBJ2-3; v_call: TRBV12-3/TRBV12-4; cdr3_aa: CASRSKGTDTQYF
j_call: TRBJ2-7; v_call: TRBV9; cdr3_aa: CASSVLGGGNEQYF
j_call: TRBJ1-6; v_call: TRBV27; cdr3_aa: CASSLMVSNSPLHF
j_call: TRBJ1-1; v_call: TRBV4-2; cdr3_aa: CASSQVYRVNTEAFF
j_call: TRBJ2-7; v_call: TRBV27; cdr3_aa: CASSEGAAYEQYF
j_call: TRBJ2-7; v_call: TRBV5-4; cdr3_aa: CASSLAGGINEQYF
j_call: TRBJ1-3; v_call: TRBV3-1/TRBV3-2; cdr3_aa: CASTQERREAGNTIYF
j_call: TRBJ1-2; v_call: TRBV7-9; cdr3_aa: CASRHGVDGYTF
j_call: TRBJ2-3; v_call: TRBV30; cdr3_aa: CAWRGLGPTDTQYF
j_call: TRBJ2-5; v_call: TRBV6-2/TRBV6-3; cdr3_aa: CASSQLAGGLETQYF
j_call: TRBJ2-3; v_call: TRBV10-1; cdr3_aa: CASSPGTGAWDTQYF
j_call: TRBJ1-1; v_call: TRBV30; cdr3_aa: CAWSVPGGNTEAFF
j_call: TRBJ2-5; v_call: TRBV7-9; cdr3_aa: CASSPSGETQYF
j_call: TRBJ2-1; v_call: TRBV6-2/TRBV6-3; cdr3_aa: CASSYEQGSYNEQFF
j_call: TRBJ2-7; v_call: TRBV7-9; cdr3_aa: CASSSGQAGPYEQYF
j_call: TRBJ1-1; v_call: TRBV10-3; cdr3_aa: CAIRSGQGTEAFF
j_call: TRBJ1-6; v_call: TRBV11-1; cdr3_aa: CASSLEVDSPLHF
j_call: TRBJ2-3; v_call: TRBV30; cdr3_aa: CAWGPWGGSRGDTQYF
j_call: TRBJ1-5; v_call: TRBV7-2; cdr3_aa: CASSFHRGNQPQHF
j_call: TRBJ1-6; v_call: TRBV12-3/TRBV12-4; cdr3_aa: CASSLQNSPLHF
j_call: TRBJ1-6; v_call: TRBV7-9; cdr3_aa: CASSSTGGADSPLHF
j_call: TRBJ1-1; v_call: TRBV7-6; cdr3_aa: CASSWNQGEGNTEAFF
j_call: TRBJ2-1; v_call: TRBV5-1; cdr3_aa: CASSLEGGNEQFF
j_call: TRBJ1-1; v_call: TRBV6-1; cdr3_aa: CASSALSEGTNTEAFF
j_call: TRBJ2-3; v_call: TRBV2; cdr3_aa: CASSATGTNTDTQYF
j_call: TRBJ2-5; v_call: TRBV10-3; cdr3_aa: CAISSGQGETQYF
j_call: TRBJ2-3; v_call: TRBV7-9; cdr3_aa: CASSLEVYTQYF
j_call: TRBJ2-4; v_call: TRBV5-8; cdr3_aa: CASSAPGQKFIQYF
j_call: TRBJ1-1; v_call: TRBV6-2/TRBV6-3; cdr3_aa: CASSYIGRNTEAFF
j_call: TRBJ1-6; v_call: TRBV11-2; cdr3_aa: CASSREGGNSPLHF
j_call: TRBJ2-2; v_call: TRBV11-2; cdr3_aa: CASSWGQGAGELFF
j_call: TRBJ1-1; v_call: TRBV3-1/TRBV3-2; cdr3_aa: CASSQEGTGTNTEAFF
j_call: TRBJ2-2; v_call: TRBV5-4; cdr3_aa: CASRRATQEGELFF